What follows is one T cell receptor (beta chain) and its context. What it binds is unknown. The data belong to a study of identifying expanded T cells in peripheral blood. Study results and caveats: About 1.2 clones differed between technical replicates, versus roughly 17 and 20 over time.

Clones were read by immunoSEQ multiplex PCR, and TCRdb kept only the in-frame ones, dropping some. The table shows 100,000 to 150,000 clones, with over 65% occurring only once. Germline-derived CDR1 and CDR2 are LNHDA and SQIVND (reference sequence). The CDR3 has 14 amino acids. J was trimmed by 2 bases and V by 6 bases; bases with no gene match: 5. The chain recombines TRBV19 with TRBJ2-7, with TRBD2 identical over 9 bases. This sequence was found in a person aged 18 to 75 in good health. The sample comprised blood. The CDR3 bases are TGTGCCAGTAGATCAGCGGGGGGCGCCTACGAGCAGTACTTC. Amino acid sequence: CASRSAGGAYEQYF.